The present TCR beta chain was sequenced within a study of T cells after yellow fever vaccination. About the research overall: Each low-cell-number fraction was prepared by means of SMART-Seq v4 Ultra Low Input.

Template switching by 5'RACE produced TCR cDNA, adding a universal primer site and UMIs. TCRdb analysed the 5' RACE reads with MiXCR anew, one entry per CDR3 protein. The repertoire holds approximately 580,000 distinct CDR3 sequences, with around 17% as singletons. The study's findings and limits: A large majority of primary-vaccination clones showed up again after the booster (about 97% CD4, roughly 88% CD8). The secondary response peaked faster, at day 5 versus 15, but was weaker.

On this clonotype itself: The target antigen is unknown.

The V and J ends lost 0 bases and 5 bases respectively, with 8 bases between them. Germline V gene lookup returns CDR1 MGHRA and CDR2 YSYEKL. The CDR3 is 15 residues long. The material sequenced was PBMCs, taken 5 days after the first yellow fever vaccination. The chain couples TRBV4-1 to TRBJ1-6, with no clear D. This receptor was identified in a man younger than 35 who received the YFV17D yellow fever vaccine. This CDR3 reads CASSQDGPDNSPLHF. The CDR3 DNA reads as TGCGCCAGCAGCCAAGACGGGCCTGATAATTCACCCCTCCACTTT.